Following are 19 T cell receptor beta chains from one sample sequenced in a study of identical twins. MiXCR, applied by TCRdb to the 5' RACE reads, yields one record per CDR3 protein. In the table there are approximately 630,000 distinct CDR3 sequences, about 7.1% of which are singletons. The same sample was also used in a study of yellow fever vaccine responses in identical twins.

The sequencing input was PBMCs. The receptors were gathered from a woman under 30 in good health.

This clonotype came up many times. The CDR3 region has the DNA TGTGCCAGCAGCCAAAGGTCGGGGACTAATGAAAAACTGTTTTTT. It is translated as CASSQRSGTNEKLFF. The chain combines TRBV3-1 with TRBJ1-4; D is undetermined. Trimming stripped 2 bases from V and 2 bases from J, with 9 bases between. Germline loops: CDR1 LGHDT, CDR2 YNNKEL (reference sequence). The CDR3 has 15 amino acids. Looking up the rest from reference TRBV3-1 and TRBJ1-4 gives the full variable domain: DTAVSQTPKYLVTQMGNDKSIKCEQNLGHDTMYWYKQDSKKFLKIMFSYNNKELIINETVPNRFSPKSPDKAHLNLHINSLELGDSAVYFCASSQRSGTNEKLFFGSGTQLSVL.

The rearrangement links TRBV5-8 to TRBJ1-1; D is undetermined. This CDR3 has 16 amino acids. Looked up from germline, CDR1 is SGHTS and CDR2 is YDEGEE. Trimming removed 2 bases from V and 0 bases from J, with 14 bases in between. This CDR3 is CASSLEASTMNTEAFF. The CDR3 nucleotides are TGTGCCAGCAGCTTAGAAGCGTCCACCATGAACACTGAAGCTTTCTTT.

There are a few counts of this clonotype. The chain employs TRBV6-5 and TRBJ2-1; D call uncertain. The CDR3 length is 14 residues. V was clipped by 2 bases and J by 9 bases, with 14 bases between them. Germline loops: CDR1 MNHEY, CDR2 SVGAGI. CDR3 sequence: CASSYSPLLAEQFF. The CDR3 nucleotides read TGTGCCAGCAGTTACAGCCCACTGTTGGCTGAGCAGTTCTTC.

The CDR3 DNA reads TGTGCCACCAGTGATTTTGCAGGTCGTGGGCCCGGGGAGCTGTTTTTT. This encodes CATSDFAGRGPGELFF. The genes are TRBV24-1 and TRBJ2-2; no clear D. Germline CDR1 reads KGHDR; CDR2 reads SFDVKD. The V end was cut by 1 base, the J end by 6 bases, with 14 bases between. CDR3 length equals 16 residues.

V is TRBV6-2 or TRBV6-3 and J is TRBJ1-4, with D possibly matching TRBD1 (5 bases). Germline-derived CDR1 and CDR2 are MNHEY and SVGEGT. The CDR3 is made up of 11 amino acids. Trimming pared 7 bases from V and 14 bases from J, leaving 14 bases between. CDR3 protein: CASTVGTSLFF. CDR3 nucleotides: TGTGCCAGCACCGTTGGGACTTCGCTGTTTTTT.

The sample holds a few counts of this clonotype. The chain couples TRBV6-1 to TRBJ1-5, with 7 nucleotides matching TRBD1. The CDR3 loop spans 15 amino acids. V lost 0 bases, J lost 11 bases, and 10 bases stayed unmatched. Per the germline V gene, CDR1 is MNHNS and CDR2 is SASEGT. CDR3 bases: TGTGCCAGCAGTGAAGCAAGCAGGGGGAGTGGAGCCCAGCATTTT. This sequence encodes CASSEASRGSGAQHF.

This clonotype was picked up a small number of times. The rearrangement links TRBV7-9 to TRBJ2-1; 11 bases line up with TRBD1. Germline lookup yields CDR1 SEHNR and CDR2 FQNEAQ (reference sequence). V shed 8 bases, J shed 5 bases, and the junction held 5 bases outside the gene matches. The CDR3 has 14 amino acids. CDR3 in DNA: TGTGCCAGCGGGGGACAGGGGGGGGACAATGAGCAGTTCTTC. It is translated as CASGGQGGDNEQFF.

This chain joins TRBV12-3 or TRBV12-4 and TRBJ2-1, with a tentative D call TRBD1 (6 bases). Trimming pared 6 bases from V and 4 bases from J, leaving 13 bases between. This CDR3 is built from 14 residues. The CDR3 coding sequence is TGTGCCAGCAGCATAACAGGGACGTACAATGAGCAGTTCTTC. It yields the protein CASSITGTYNEQFF.

The chain links TRBV10-3 to TRBJ1-1, with D tentatively TRBD1 (5 bases). This CDR3 contains 14 residues. Trimming left V 10 bases short and J 5 bases short, with 20 bases between. Germline CDR1 reads ENHRY; CDR2 reads SYGVKD. The CDR3 coding sequence is TGTGCCACCGCGGGAAGGGACGGGGGAACTGAAGCTTTCTTT. Translated: CATAGRDGGTEAFF.

This clonotype has at least ten counts. CDR3 residues: CASAGWDNQPQHF. In DNA, the CDR3 is TGTGCCAGCGCGGGCTGGGACAATCAGCCCCAGCATTTT. The gene calls are TRBV2 and TRBJ1-5; no clear D. The CDR3 is 13 residues long. The V gene's germline CDR1 is SNHLY and CDR2 FYNNEI. Trimming pared 8 bases from V and 3 bases from J, leaving 11 bases between.

The gene calls are TRBV4-2 and TRBJ2-5, with D unclear. Germline V gene lookup returns CDR1 LGHNA and CDR2 YNFKEQ. The CDR3 is made up of 15 amino acids. V lost 1 base to trimming and J lost 3 bases, with 12 bases between them. This CDR3 reads CASSQVVVPEETQYF. In DNA, the CDR3 is TGTGCCAGCAGCCAAGTCGTGGTGCCTGAAGAGACCCAGTACTTC.

The J gene is TRBJ2-1, the V gene TRBV10-3; D unresolved. Germline loops: CDR1 ENHRY, CDR2 SYGVKD. The CDR3 has 12 residues. Trimming cost V 6 bases and J 10 bases, with 13 bases left between them. Here the CDR3 reads CAIRDPNYEQFF. DNA for the CDR3: TGTGCCATCAGAGATCCCAATTACGAGCAGTTCTTC.

This chain connects TRBV11-1 to TRBJ2-7, with a weak D call TRBD1 (7 bases). From germline, CDR1 is SGHAT and CDR2 FQDESV (reference sequence). V was pared by 3 bases and J by 1 base, with 31 bases between. The CDR3 consists of 21 residues. CDR3 loop: CASSFDPLQWKVTGRSYEQYF. The CDR3 DNA reads TGTGCCAGCAGCTTTGATCCCTTACAGTGGAAAGTGACAGGGAGGTCCTACGAGCAGTACTTC.

This clonotype has a handful of counts. The genes are TRBV2 and TRBJ2-7; the match to TRBD2 covers 7 bases. The germline V gene has CDR1 SNHLY and CDR2 FYNNEI. This CDR3 region has 15 residues. Trimming took 4 bases from V and 7 from J; bases not matched to a gene: 13. The CDR3 coding sequence is TGTGCCAGCAGTGCTTGGGAGGGTATTCTACGGGAGCAGTACTTC. This codes for CASSAWEGILREQYF.

The table lists this clonotype with a few counts. This chain joins TRBV7-8 and TRBJ2-5, with D possibly matching TRBD2 (6 bases). The length of the CDR3 is 13 residues. Germline CDR1 and CDR2: SGHVS and FQNEAQ. V was trimmed by 3 bases and J by 4 bases, leaving 9 bases between them. CDR3 in DNA: TGTGCCAGCAGCTTCGGAGGGTTAGAGACCCAGTACTTC. This encodes CASSFGGLETQYF.

This clonotype has ten or more counts. The V call is TRBV3-1, the J call TRBJ2-1; 11 positions agree with TRBD2. The germline V gene encodes CDR1 LGHDT and CDR2 YNNKEL (reference sequence). The V and J ends lost 3 bases and 0 bases, in that order; junction bases with no gene match: 4. The length of the CDR3 is 17 residues. The CDR3 region has the DNA TGTGCCAGCAGCCAGGTAGCGGGGGGGCCCTCCTACAATGAGCAGTTCTTC. This gives the protein CASSQVAGGPSYNEQFF.

This clonotype has more than one count but fewer than ten. The chain carries TRBV20-1 and TRBJ2-3; 8 bases match TRBD1. Germline CDR1 reads DFQATT; CDR2 reads SNEGSKA (reference sequence). This CDR3 contains 14 residues. The junction had 7 bases not matched to a gene; V was cut back by 6 bases and J by 2 bases. CDR3 sequence reads: CSARTGTFTDTQYF. The DNA of the CDR3 is TGCAGTGCCCGGACAGGGACTTTCACAGATACGCAGTATTTT.

This clonotype was counted many times. The rearrangement joins TRBV29-1 to TRBJ2-4; TRBD1 is a possible D gene (6 bases). This CDR3 spans 12 amino acids. Germline CDR1 SQVTM, CDR2 ANQGSEA. V was pared by 3 bases and J by 13 bases, with 16 bases between. This chain's CDR3 is CSVEDRYLLQYF. CDR3 nucleotides: TGCAGCGTTGAGGACAGATATCTCCTACAGTACTTC.

This clonotype has a count of ten or more. The rearrangement joins TRBV24-1 to TRBJ1-2; TRBD1 might be the D (5 bases). Germline CDR1 and CDR2: KGHDR and SFDVKD. Between the trimmed V and J ends, which lost 7 bases and 2 bases, there was a span of 13 bases. The CDR3 covers 14 residues. The CDR3 loop reads CATRDRDRNYGYTF. The CDR3 bases are TGTGCCACCAGAGACAGAGATCGCAACTATGGCTACACCTTC.